These 16 T cell receptor beta chains share one sample of origin, sequenced in a study of CD8+ T cells in alopecia areata. Noted treatment: oral pan-JAK inhibitor, 5-10 mg twice daily. Extracted from the samples, RNA was reverse transcribed into cDNA to serve as the sequencing template. The assay was immunoSEQ multiplex PCR, and TCRdb's table has in-frame clones only and misses some. The profile shows 90,000 to 150,000 clones, around 53% of them singletons. The material was CD4+ T cells sorted from blood, obtained at week 4, from a patient treated with tofacitinib. Receptor source: a human donor with alopecia areata.

This clone has more than one count but fewer than ten. The chain is built from TRBV29-1 and TRBJ2-7, with D possibly being TRBD1 (6 bases). V lost 6 bases and J 3 bases, leaving 18 bases between the germline ends. CDR1 SQVTM and CDR2 ANQGSEA come from the germline V gene. The CDR3 runs 14 residues. The CDR3 spells CSVVKWTANYEQYF. CDR3 nucleotide sequence: TGCAGCGTAGTAAAATGGACAGCAAACTACGAGCAGTACTTC.

The chain uses TRBV30 and TRBJ2-6; D gene unclear. CDR1 is GTSNPN and CDR2 is SVGIG in the germline V gene (reference sequence). The V end was cut by 0 bases, the J end by 0 bases, with 6 bases between. The CDR3 has 15 residues. CDR3: CAWSVGYSGANVLTF. CDR3 nucleotide sequence: TGTGCCTGGAGTGTTGGGTACTCTGGGGCCAACGTCCTGACTTTC.

This clone was observed a handful of times. The chain has TRBV29-1 and TRBJ2-1; 11 nucleotides match TRBD2. V lost 4 bases and J lost 5; bases outside the gene matches: 7. The CDR3 is made up of 15 amino acids. In germline, CDR1 is SQVTM, CDR2 ANQGSEA. The CDR3 sequence is CSVGPRLAGNNEQFF. In nucleotides, the CDR3 is TGCAGCGTTGGCCCGCGACTAGCGGGAAACAATGAGCAGTTCTTC.

CDR3 bases: TGTGCCAGCAGTGTACGTGGGCCAACCTATGGCTACACCTTC. This gives the protein CASSVRGPTYGYTF. The V and J genes are TRBV6-5 and TRBJ1-2, with unresolved D. The germline V and J ends were trimmed by 5 bases and 4 bases, with 14 bases remaining between them. Germline CDR1 MNHEY, CDR2 SVGAGI. The CDR3 is made up of 14 amino acids.

The chain's CDR3 is CAIRPGAGDYGYTF. The CDR3 region has the DNA TGTGCCATCAGACCAGGGGCGGGTGACTATGGCTACACCTTC. The rearrangement joins TRBV10-3 to TRBJ1-2; a weak D match, TRBD1 (6 bases). Between the trimmed V and J ends, which lost 6 bases and 3 bases, there was a span of 14 bases. The germline V gene encodes CDR1 ENHRY and CDR2 SYGVKD. The CDR3 is 14 amino acids.

CDR3: CASSQSPDSGANVLTF. CDR3 sequence (DNA): TGCGCCAGCAGTCAATCCCCGGACTCTGGGGCCAACGTCCTGACTTTC. The V and J genes are TRBV23-1 and TRBJ2-6; D remains ambiguous. TRBV23-1 is labeled an ORF, and its function is uncertain. The length of the CDR3 is 16 residues. V was shortened by 0 bases and J by 0 bases, with 6 bases between the two germline ends.

The sample holds a few counts of this clone. V is TRBV4-2 and J is TRBJ2-1; D might be TRBD2 (6 bases). Germline V gives CDR1 LGHNA, CDR2 YNFKEQ. The CDR3 runs 17 residues. V was shortened by 0 bases and J by 10 bases, with 22 bases between the two germline ends. CDR3 nucleotide sequence: TGTGCCAGCAGCCAAGAATTGCTCCCAGCGGGTGGCGACGAGCAGTTCTTC. Its translation: CASSQELLPAGGDEQFF.

CDR3 in amino acids: CASSLGIAGHQETQYF. The CDR3 DNA is TGCGCCAGCAGCTTGGGAATAGCGGGGCACCAAGAGACCCAGTACTTC. The chain employs TRBV5-1 and TRBJ2-5; the match to TRBD2 covers 8 bases. Germline-derived CDR1 and CDR2 are SGHRS and YFSETQ. The length of the CDR3 is 16 residues. Trimming took 0 bases from V and 0 from J; bases not matched to a gene: 4.

V usage is TRBV7-6 and J usage is TRBJ1-5; D is perhaps TRBD1 (5 bases). Germline V lookup: CDR1 SGHVS, CDR2 FNYEAQ. V was clipped by 3 bases and J by 6 bases, with 18 bases between them. CDR3 length equals 16 residues. The CDR3 protein is CASSFGPRGGGQPQHF. CDR3 nucleotide sequence: TGTGCCAGCAGCTTTGGGCCGCGTGGTGGGGGTCAGCCCCAGCATTTT.

The rearrangement joins TRBV11-2 to TRBJ1-1; TRBD1 aligns across 7 bases. The V gene's germline CDR1 is SGHAT and CDR2 FQNNGV. This CDR3 is built from 17 residues. The V gene end was trimmed by 5 bases and the J gene end by 2 bases; junction bases not matched to a gene: 14. The CDR3 nucleotides are TGTGCCAGCAGCAGACCCCTGCTAAGGGGGCAAAACACTGAAGCTTTCTTT. Residues: CASSRPLLRGQNTEAFF.

This clone was seen a handful of times. V gene TRBV10-3 combines with J gene TRBJ1-1; D is perhaps TRBD1 (5 bases). The CDR3 extends over 13 amino acids. The V gene's germline CDR1 is ENHRY and CDR2 SYGVKD. Trimming stripped 10 bases from V and 1 base from J, with 13 bases between. CDR3 DNA: TGTGCCACCCTTAAACAGGCGAACACTGAAGCTTTCTTT. It specifies CATLKQANTEAFF.

This sequence joins TRBV29-1 and TRBJ1-4, with 10 positions matching TRBD1. V lost 6 bases, J lost 8 bases, and 3 bases stayed unmatched. This CDR3 has 12 amino acids. CDR1 is SQVTM and CDR2 is ANQGSEA in the germline V gene. The CDR3 DNA reads as TGCAGCGTGGGACAGGGGACCGAAAAACTGTTTTTT. Protein sequence: CSVGQGTEKLFF.

The chain links TRBV5-1 to TRBJ2-5; a weak D match, TRBD1 (6 bases). Looked up from germline, CDR1 is SGHRS and CDR2 is YFSETQ. This CDR3 has 13 amino acids. V lost 5 bases to trimming and J lost 5 bases, with 13 bases between them. The CDR3 here is CASRIQGHETQYF. The CDR3 DNA sequence: TGCGCCAGCAGGATTCAGGGGCACGAGACCCAGTACTTC. Looking up the rest from reference TRBV5-1 and TRBJ2-5 gives the full variable domain: KAGVTQTPRYLIKTRGQQVTLSCSPISGHRSVSWYQQTPGQGLQFLFEYFSETQRNKGNFPGRFSGRQFSNSRSEMNVSTLELGDSALYLCASRIQGHETQYFGPGTRLLVL.

This clone has just a few counts. This rearrangement joins TRBV28 to TRBJ1-1, with 9 bases fitting TRBD1. The CDR3 sequence is 16 residues long. Per the germline V gene, CDR1 is MDHEN and CDR2 is SYDVKM. The J segment lost 2 bases and the V segment lost 8 bases, leaving 12 bases of the junction unmatched. CDR3 sequence reads: CASPGTGTPLNTEAFF. The CDR3 DNA sequence: TGTGCCAGCCCCGGGACAGGGACTCCACTTAACACTGAAGCTTTCTTT.

The chain joins TRBV5-1 to TRBJ2-3, with D possibly being TRBD1 (5 bases). There are 16 residues in the CDR3. Germline CDR1 and CDR2: SGHRS and YFSETQ. Trimming pared 0 bases from V and 3 bases from J, leaving 14 bases between. CDR3 DNA sequence: TGCGCCAGCAGCTTGGCCAGGGATAGTGGAACAGATACGCAGTATTTT. As protein: CASSLARDSGTDTQYF.

The genes are TRBV11-2 and TRBJ2-3; TRBD2 matches at 13 bases. CDR1 and CDR2 (germline): SGHAT, FQNNGV. The CDR3 sequence is 16 residues long. V was pared by 4 bases and J by 6 bases, with 7 bases of the junction left unmatched. As DNA, the CDR3 is TGTGCCAGCAGCTCCCGGACTAGCGGGAGTCGGGATACGCAGTATTTT. This codes for CASSSRTSGSRDTQYF. Variable domain in full (rest from reference TRBV11-2 and TRBJ2-3): EAGVAQSPRYKIIEKRQSVAFWCNPISGHATLYWYQQILGQGPKLLIQFQNNGVVDDSQLPKDRFSAERLKGVDSTLKIQPAKLEDSAVYLCASSSRTSGSRDTQYFGPGTRLTVL.